The T cell receptor (beta chain) under discussion was sequenced for a study of T cell repertoires in cytomegalovirus infection. TCRdb independently ran MiXCR on the reads; one entry per CDR3 protein. Of 300,000 or so distinct CDR3 sequences in the sample, roughly 25% were seen once. V was trimmed by 0 bases and J by 2 bases, leaving 12 bases between them. Germline CDR1 is DFQATT and CDR2 is SNEGSKA (reference sequence). This CDR3 region has 15 residues. The source material was PBMCs. This receptor was identified in a human donor in good health (CMV status not recorded). Some clones in this sample may be carry-over from other donors' samples. The V and J genes are TRBV20-1 and TRBJ2-3; tentatively, D is TRBD1 (5 bases). The CDR3 coding sequence is TGCAGTGCTAGAGATTCGCAGGGAACCACAGATACGCAGTATTTT. Its translation is CSARDSQGTTDTQYF.